These 23 T cell receptor beta chains were sequenced from one sample in a study of technical replicates of blood from a handful of donors. Produced via immunoSEQ multiplex PCR; TCRdb's table is partial and in-frame only. Of fewer than 110,000 clones in the sample, 96% are singletons; the top ten hold approximately 0.2%. Sequencing was done on a sample of T cells isolated from PBMCs. These TCRs come from a human donor in good health.

The genes are TRBV9 and TRBJ1-6, with TRBD1 matching over 7 bases. Looked up from germline, CDR1 is SGDLS and CDR2 is YYNGEE. CDR3 length: 15 residues. The ends lost 3 bases at V and 5 bases at J; junction bases unmatched: 5. The CDR3 nucleotides read TGTGCCAGCAGCGACGCCGGGACAGATAATTCACCCCTCCACTTT. This codes for CASSDAGTDNSPLHF. The full variable domain, with the rest looked up from reference TRBV9 and TRBJ1-6, is DSGVTQTPKHLITATGQRVTLRCSPRSGDLSVYWYQQSLDQGLQFLIQYYNGEERAKGNILERFSAQQFPDLHSELNLSSLELGDSALYFCASSDAGTDNSPLHFGNGTRLTVT.

V usage is TRBV4-1 and J usage is TRBJ1-2, with D perhaps TRBD1 (6 bases). The V end was cut by 3 bases, the J end by 10 bases, with 24 bases between. CDR3 size: 16 residues. Germline loops: CDR1 MGHRA, CDR2 YSYEKL. The DNA for the CDR3 is TGCGCCAGCAGCCAGCCCTTCCGGGGGGCGGGCAGCTCCTACACCTTC. Residues: CASSQPFRGAGSSYTF.

The rearrangement joins TRBV6-5 to TRBJ2-1; a possible D gene is TRBD2 (5 bases). V lost 7 bases and J lost 5, with 15 bases in between. Germline V lookup: CDR1 MNHEY, CDR2 SVGAGI. CDR3 length: 14 residues. The CDR3, as DNA: TGTGCCAGCAAGCCGGGGAACTCGAACAATGAGCAGTTCTTC. Its protein product is CASKPGNSNNEQFF.

V is TRBV6-1 and J is TRBJ1-1, with D unresolved. The CDR3 contains 14 residues. Germline-derived CDR1 and CDR2 are MNHNS and SASEGT. Between the trimmed V and J ends, which lost 6 bases and 0 bases, there was a span of 11 bases. CDR3 nucleotide sequence: TGTGCCAGCAGCCCGGGAAGTATGAACACTGAAGCTTTCTTT. Translated: CASSPGSMNTEAFF.

The chain is built from TRBV7-9 and TRBJ2-3; the match to TRBD2 covers 10 bases. Per germline, CDR1 SEHNR and CDR2 FQNEAQ (reference sequence). With V trimmed by 6 bases and J by 5 bases, 14 bases remained unmatched. This CDR3 is built from 17 residues. CDR3 protein: CASRHLKAGGEIDTQYF. The CDR3 coding sequence is TGTGCCAGCAGACATCTCAAAGCGGGGGGGGAAATAGATACGCAGTATTTT. The variable domain in full, with the rest retrieved from reference TRBV7-9 and TRBJ2-3, is DTGVSQNPRHKITKRGQNVTFRCDPISEHNRLYWYRQTLGQGPEFLTYFQNEAQLEKSRLLSDRFSAERPKGSFSTLEIQRTEQGDSAMYLCASRHLKAGGEIDTQYFGPGTRLTVL.

J is TRBJ2-7 and V is TRBV19; TRBD1 is a possible D gene (6 bases). CDR3 length: 13 residues. Germline V lookup: CDR1 LNHDA, CDR2 SQIVND (reference sequence). The V and J ends lost 1 base and 8 bases respectively, with 12 bases between them. The CDR3 spells CASSIGDRYKQYF. The CDR3 DNA sequence: TGTGCCAGTAGTATAGGTGACAGGTACAAGCAGTACTTC.

The chain employs TRBV9 and TRBJ2-7; 8 positions match TRBD1. This CDR3 has 14 residues. The V gene's germline CDR1 is SGDLS and CDR2 YYNGEE. Trimming at V came to 4 bases and at J to 4 bases, leaving 7 bases not matched to a gene. This CDR3 reads CASSSGQGAYEQYF. The CDR3 DNA follows: TGTGCCAGCAGCTCCGGACAGGGTGCGTACGAGCAGTACTTC.

The chain recombines TRBV12-5 with TRBJ1-2; 9 bases are shared with TRBD1. The CDR3 sequence is 13 residues long. From germline, CDR1 is LGHNT and CDR2 FRNRAP. V was clipped by 5 bases and J by 5 bases; unmatched bases: 3. The DNA of the CDR3 is TGTGCTAGTGGTCGGACAGGGGAGTATGGCTACACCTTC. Protein product: CASGRTGEYGYTF.

This clone was found once. The CDR3 reads CASSTSESYEQYF. CDR3 DNA: TGCGCCAGCAGCACTTCGGAGTCCTACGAGCAGTACTTC. V and J are TRBV4-1 and TRBJ2-7; D is undetermined. Germline V gene data show CDR1 as MGHRA and CDR2 as YSYEKL. The ends were cut back, 5 bases at V and 1 base at J, with 9 bases in the middle. This CDR3 contains 13 residues.

This clone was observed once. This sequence joins TRBV6-1 and TRBJ1-2, with TRBD1 matching 7 bases. Germline trimming cut 0 bases from V and 2 bases from J; bases unmatched to any gene: 3. CDR1 and CDR2 (germline): MNHNS, SASEGT. The CDR3 is 15 residues long. DNA of the CDR3: TGTGCCAGCAGTGAAGCGACAGGGCCAAACTATGGCTACACCTTC. It translates to CASSEATGPNYGYTF.

The chain is built from TRBV14 and TRBJ1-5; D gene uncertain. Germline-derived CDR1 and CDR2 are SGHDN and FVKESK. This CDR3 contains 11 residues. Trimming shortened V by 9 bases and J by 9 bases, and 12 bases separated the two germline ends. The CDR3 DNA is TGTGCCAGGAAACTAATTTGGCCCCAGCATTTT. It yields the protein CARKLIWPQHF.

The chain carries TRBV6-6 and TRBJ2-3, with 8 positions matching TRBD2. The CDR3 totals 16 residues. Germline CDR1 reads MNHNY; CDR2 reads SVGAGI (reference sequence). V gave up 2 bases and J gave up 1 base; unmatched junction bases: 5. CDR3 nucleotide sequence: TGTGCCAGCAGTTACGATCGAGCGGGAGGCACAGATACGCAGTATTTT. Encoded protein: CASSYDRAGGTDTQYF.

V is TRBV19 and J is TRBJ2-7; 8 bases line up with TRBD2. Germline V CDR1 and CDR2: LNHDA, SQIVND (reference sequence). J gave up 2 bases and V 4 bases, and 1 base lay outside the gene matches. This CDR3 comprises 13 residues. The CDR3 DNA sequence: TGTGCCAGTAGTACGACTAGCGCCTACGAGCAGTACTTC. Amino acid sequence: CASSTTSAYEQYF.

The rearrangement uses TRBV4-1 and TRBJ2-7; D might be TRBD2 (7 bases). The CDR3 covers 16 residues. V was shortened by 3 bases and J by 5 bases, with 20 bases between the two germline ends. The germline V gene has CDR1 MGHRA and CDR2 YSYEKL. DNA of the CDR3: TGCGCCAGCAGCCAGGGGAGGGGGGGGAGGATCAACGAGCAGTACTTC. It codes for CASSQGRGGRINEQYF.

This chain connects TRBV2 to TRBJ1-1; 9 bases line up with TRBD1. Germline V gene lookup returns CDR1 SNHLY and CDR2 FYNNEI. The J segment lost 6 bases and the V segment lost 5 bases, leaving 10 bases of the junction unmatched. This CDR3 has 15 residues. The chain's CDR3 is CASSRYTGGLSEAFF. The CDR3 coding sequence is TGTGCCAGCAGTCGATATACAGGGGGCTTATCTGAAGCTTTCTTT. Drawing the rest from reference TRBV2 and TRBJ1-1, the complete variable domain is EPEVTQTPSHQVTQMGQEVILRCVPISNHLYFYWYRQILGQKVEFLVSFYNNEISEKSEIFDDQFSVERPDGSNFTLKIRSTKLEDSAMYFCASSRYTGGLSEAFFGQGTRLTVV.

The chain carries TRBV29-1 and TRBJ1-1, with no clear D. Looked up from germline, CDR1 is SQVTM and CDR2 is ANQGSEA. V lost 4 bases to trimming and J lost 7 bases, with 13 bases between them. This CDR3 has 12 residues. The CDR3 coding sequence is TGCAGCGTTGGCGATGGGAGCCTTGAAGCTTTCTTT. This encodes CSVGDGSLEAFF.

The V and J genes are TRBV5-6 and TRBJ2-7, with 10 bases lining up with TRBD2. V trimming: 0 bases; J trimming: 5 bases; junction bases outside the gene matches: 17. Germline CDR1 SGHDT, CDR2 YYEEEE. The CDR3 totals 19 residues. In nucleotides, the CDR3 is TGTGCCAGCAGCTTGGCCTGGCTAGCGGGAGCGGTATTGTATGACGAGCAGTACTTC. This translates into CASSLAWLAGAVLYDEQYF.

The chain is built from TRBV14 and TRBJ2-2; 8 bases are shared with TRBD1. The CDR3 consists of 15 residues. V gave up 5 bases and J gave up 4 bases; unmatched junction bases: 6. Looked up from germline, CDR1 is SGHDN and CDR2 is FVKESK. CDR3 sequence (DNA): TGTGCCAGCAGCAGAAGGACAGGGCCCACCGGGGAGCTGTTTTTT. This sequence encodes CASSRRTGPTGELFF.

V is TRBV5-1 and J is TRBJ2-7, with 7 bases fitting TRBD1. Trimming at V came to 4 bases and at J to 0 bases, leaving 7 bases not matched to a gene. Germline lookup yields CDR1 SGHRS and CDR2 YFSETQ. The CDR3 extends over 15 amino acids. The CDR3 DNA reads TGCGCCAGCAGCCGATACAGGGGTAGCTCCTACGAGCAGTACTTC. Translation: CASSRYRGSSYEQYF.

The V and J genes are TRBV2 and TRBJ2-7, with TRBD2 identical over 10 bases. This CDR3 has 14 amino acids. Per germline, CDR1 SNHLY and CDR2 FYNNEI. Germline trimming cut 5 bases from V and 5 bases from J; bases unmatched to any gene: 6. The CDR3 is CASSSPLAGDEQYF. Written as DNA, the CDR3 is TGTGCCAGCAGTTCTCCCCTAGCGGGAGACGAGCAGTACTTC.

The chain carries TRBV5-4 and TRBJ1-2; D possibly corresponds to TRBD1 (5 bases). Trimming shortened V by 5 bases and J by 8 bases, and 13 bases separated the two germline ends. This CDR3 comprises 12 residues. Germline CDR1 and CDR2: SGHNT and YYREEE (reference sequence). DNA of the CDR3: TGTGCCAGCAGTCCGTCCGGGGGGGGCTACACCTTC. It specifies CASSPSGGGYTF. Filled out from reference TRBV5-4 and TRBJ1-2, the complete variable domain reads ETGVTQSPTHLIKTRGQQVTLRCSSQSGHNTVSWYQQALGQGPQFIFQYYREEENGRGNFPPRFSGLQFPNYSSELNVNALELDDSALYLCASSPSGGGYTFGSGTRLTVV.

This chain connects TRBV10-1 to TRBJ2-7; 7 nucleotides agree with TRBD2. Germline V CDR1 and CDR2: WNHNN, SYGVQD (reference sequence). J lost 5 bases, V lost 2 bases, and 12 bases had no gene match. The CDR3 contains 16 residues. The CDR3 sequence: CASSEGWEGRIHEQYF. The CDR3 DNA reads as TGCGCCAGCAGTGAGGGGTGGGAGGGCCGTATCCACGAGCAGTACTTC.

The gene calls are TRBV4-1 and TRBJ2-1, with 8 bases fitting TRBD2. From germline, CDR1 is MGHRA and CDR2 YSYEKL. This CDR3 comprises 16 residues. J gave up 4 bases and V 4 bases, and 9 bases lay outside the gene matches. CDR3 sequence: CASSRLSGVVYNEQFF. The CDR3 DNA reads as TGCGCCAGCAGCCGCCTTAGCGGGGTCGTATACAATGAGCAGTTCTTC.